Following are 7 T cell receptor beta chains from one sample sequenced in a study of blood T cell repertoires in COVID-19. The repertoire was sequenced with immunoSEQ multiplex PCR; TCRdb's copy has only in-frame clones and lacks some. Among about 220,000 clones listed, 82% were seen once. Sequencing was performed on peripheral blood. The receptors were sampled from a woman in her 70s with acute or convalescent COVID-19.

The chain carries TRBV18 and TRBJ2-7, with 8 positions matching TRBD1. CDR3 length: 13 amino acids. With V trimmed by 6 bases and J by 4 bases, 5 bases remained unmatched. CDR1 and CDR2 from the germline V gene are KGHSH and LQKENI. CDR3 in DNA: TGTGCCAGCTCCGGGACAGGAACATACGAGCAGTACTTC. Its protein is CASSGTGTYEQYF.

The chain joins TRBV4-2 to TRBJ2-1; possible D gene TRBD2, 6 bases. V was shortened by 4 bases and J by 6 bases, with 10 bases between the two germline ends. CDR3 size: 13 residues. The germline V gene encodes CDR1 LGHNA and CDR2 YNFKEQ. CDR3 nucleotide sequence: TGTGCCAGCAGCCCTGGGGGGTTCAATGAGCAGTTCTTC. Protein: CASSPGGFNEQFF.

The chain links TRBV6-5 to TRBJ1-2; 11 nucleotides match TRBD1. V lost 7 bases and J lost 2; bases outside the gene matches: 3. CDR1 and CDR2 (germline): MNHEY, SVGAGI. The CDR3 contains 14 residues. CDR3 nucleotides: TGTGCCAGCATTAGGACAGGGGGCAACTATGGCTACACCTTC. This encodes CASIRTGGNYGYTF.

V and J are TRBV19 and TRBJ2-3; 8 nucleotides align to TRBD2. Losses at the gene ends were 5 bases for V and 1 base for J; bases not matched to a gene: 5. Germline CDR1 reads LNHDA; CDR2 reads SQIVND (reference sequence). The CDR3 sequence is 15 residues long. The CDR3 sequence: CASSSGGAGTDTQYF. In DNA form, the CDR3 reads TGTGCCAGTAGTTCCGGGGGGGCGGGCACAGATACGCAGTATTTT. The whole variable domain, remainder taken from reference TRBV19 and TRBJ2-3, is DGGITQSPKYLFRKEGQNVTLSCEQNLNHDAMYWYRQDPGQGLRLIYYSQIVNDFQKGDIAEGYSVSREKKESFPLTVTSAQKNPTAFYLCASSSGGAGTDTQYFGPGTRLTVL.

The V gene is TRBV6-5, the J gene TRBJ1-1; 7 bases fit TRBD1. The CDR3 covers 13 residues. The V and J ends lost 7 bases and 3 bases, in that order; junction bases with no gene match: 5. Looked up from germline, CDR1 is MNHEY and CDR2 is SVGAGI. The CDR3 spells CASKDRADTEAFF. CDR3 nucleotides: TGTGCCAGCAAAGACAGGGCGGACACTGAAGCTTTCTTT.

This clone has just a few counts. The V gene is TRBV6-5, the J gene TRBJ1-2, with 8 positions matching TRBD1. With 7 bases clipped from V and 8 bases from J, the junction kept 9 bases outside the gene matches. In germline, CDR1 is MNHEY, CDR2 SVGAGI. The CDR3 runs 13 residues. The CDR3 nucleotides read TGTGCCAGCACCCCACAGGGGGTGGAGGGCTACACCTTC. Translated, it gives CASTPQGVEGYTF.

V gene TRBV27 combines with J gene TRBJ2-2; D is unresolved. The CDR3 extends over 16 amino acids. Trimming shortened V by 3 bases and J by 0 bases, and 11 bases separated the two germline ends. CDR1 and CDR2 (germline): MNHEY, SMNVEV (reference sequence). The CDR3 nucleotides are TGTGCCAGCAGTTTCCTACAGTTCGCGAACACCGGGGAGCTGTTTTTT. It yields the protein CASSFLQFANTGELFF.